These T cell receptor beta chains were read from a single sample in a study of T-cell reconstitution after alpha-beta-depleted transplantation in children. TCRdb independently ran MiXCR on the PCR reads; one entry per CDR3 protein. Of about 260,000 distinct CDR3 sequences detected, 6.5% to 10% appear once; the ten largest clones hold almost 6.5%. This specimen was PBMCs, mostly from graft donor cells, taken 180 days after TCRalphabeta/CD19-depleted stem cell transplant. Source of these receptors: a male patient younger than 18 who had a stem cell transplant for acute lymphoblastic leukemia, so the T cells may come from the graft donor. Both conserved end residues are part of each CDR3. Each record gives: clone size, J gene, D gene, V gene, CDR3 protein, CDR3 DNA. The D gene is left open where the match is weak. Size tells how often a clone was seen (once, few, many) or the class of an expanded clone, and some rows leave it out.

many TRBJ2-2 . TRBV11-2 CASTRAGTNTGELFF TGTGCCAGCACCCGGGCCGGGACGAACACCGGGGAGCTGTTTTTT
many TRBJ2-3 . TRBV7-3 CASSLRSPLGSTDTQYF TGTGCCAGCAGCTTAAGGAGCCCCTTAGGTAGCACAGATACGCAGTATTTT
many TRBJ2-5 . TRBV9 CASSGDFGETQYF TGTGCCAGCAGCGGGGACTTCGGGGAGACCCAGTACTTC
many TRBJ1-1 TRBD1 TRBV27 CASTFKPKPRQGSINTEAFF TGTGCCAGCACGTTTAAACCCAAACCCCGACAGGGTTCGATCAACACTGAAGCTTTCTTT
many TRBJ2-6 . TRBV4-1 CASRKRGANVLTF TGCGCCAGCAGGAAAAGGGGGGCCAACGTCCTGACTTTC
many TRBJ2-4 . TRBV7-9 CASSAQGPLAKNIQYF TGTGCCAGCAGCGCTCAGGGCCCCTTAGCCAAAAACATTCAGTACTTC
few TRBJ2-5 TRBD1 TRBV20-1 CSARDRGGGTQYF TGCAGTGCCCGAGACAGGGGGGGGGGGACCCAGTACTTC
many TRBJ2-5 . TRBV5-1 CASSAEETQYF TGTGCCAGCAGTGCCGAAGAGACCCAGTACTTC
many TRBJ1-3 . TRBV20-1 CSATQGTGNTIYF TGCAGTGCTACCCAAGGGACTGGAAACACCATATATTTT
many TRBJ2-3 . TRBV29-1 CSGHDIANTQYF TGCAGCGGCCATGACATAGCGAATACGCAGTATTTT
many TRBJ2-7 . TRBV28 CASSPGHSGAYEQYF TGTGCCAGCAGTCCGGGACATTCAGGGGCTTACGAGCAGTACTTC
many TRBJ2-5 TRBD2 TRBV29-1 CSVGLAGGRSPVTQYF TGCAGCGTTGGACTAGCGGGAGGTCGTTCCCCGGTGACCCAGTACTTC
many TRBJ2-6 . TRBV28 CASSSSGTGANVLTF TGTGCCAGCAGTTCCAGCGGGACAGGGGCCAACGTCCTGACTTTC
many TRBJ2-7 . TRBV5-1 CASRGARDEQYF TGCGCCAGCAGAGGGGCTCGGGACGAGCAGTACTTC
many TRBJ2-2 TRBD1 TRBV15 CATSRDLDRGLPGAGELFF TGTGCCACCAGCAGAGATTTGGACAGGGGTCTCCCGGGGGCCGGGGAGCTGTTTTTT
many TRBJ2-1 . TRBV9 CASSAPEGATRNEQFF TGTGCCAGCAGCGCCCCGGAGGGGGCTACGAGGAATGAGCAGTTCTTC
many TRBJ2-2 . TRBV5-1 CASSSAGHWELFF TGCGCCAGCAGCTCCGCAGGGCACTGGGAGCTGTTTTTT
many TRBJ2-1 . TRBV5-4 CASSLRAGPNNEQFF TGTGCCAGCAGCTTGAGAGCGGGCCCTAACAATGAGCAGTTCTTC
many TRBJ2-2 . TRBV10-3 CAIYRDSRNNTGELFF TGTGCCATTTACCGGGACTCTCGAAATAACACCGGGGAGCTGTTTTTT
many TRBJ1-1 . TRBV21-1 CASSKAPQGSLNTEAFF TGTGCCAGCAGCAAAGCCCCACAGGGGTCGCTTAACACTGAAGCTTTCTTT
few TRBJ1-5 TRBD1 TRBV18 CASSPDRGWGNQPQHF TGTGCCAGCTCCCCGGACAGGGGATGGGGCAATCAGCCCCAGCATTTT
many TRBJ2-1 . TRBV7-8 CAAQGLATSGSYNEQFF TGTGCCGCCCAAGGGCTAGCGACCAGCGGCTCCTACAATGAGCAGTTCTTC
. TRBJ1-1 TRBD1 TRBV5-1 CASSLGDRGRRPNTEAFF TGCGCCAGCAGCTTGGGGGACAGGGGGCGGAGACCGAACACTGAAGCTTTCTTT
few TRBJ2-7 . TRBV29-1 CSVNSGVEQYF TGCAGCGTTAACTCGGGAGTGGAGCAGTACTTC
many TRBJ2-7 . TRBV4-3 CASSQDQGKGYEQYF TGCGCCAGCAGCCAAGATCAGGGCAAGGGATACGAGCAGTACTTC
many TRBJ2-7 . TRBV2 CASSVGYEQYF TGTGCCAGCAGTGTAGGATACGAGCAGTACTTC
many TRBJ2-7 TRBD2 TRBV11-1 CASSLLGLAGGPLPYEQYF TGTGCCAGCAGCTTACTGGGACTAGCGGGAGGTCCCCTACCCTACGAGCAGTACTTC
few TRBJ2-2 TRBD2 TRBV2 CASREYAGGPVTGELFF TGTGCCAGCAGGGAATACGCGGGGGGGCCTGTCACCGGGGAGCTGTTTTTT
. TRBJ2-1 TRBD1 TRBV23-1 CASSQSYPDRDNEQFF TGCGCCAGCAGTCAATCGTACCCAGACAGGGACAATGAGCAGTTCTTC
many TRBJ2-3 . TRBV5-1 CASSLSPPPSTDTQYF TGCGCCAGCAGCTTGTCTCCCCCCCCTAGCACAGATACGCAGTATTTT
many TRBJ1-6 TRBD1 TRBV12-3/TRBV12-4 CASSPQGRDNSPLHF TGTGCCAGCAGTCCACAGGGGAGGGATAATTCACCCCTCCACTTT
many TRBJ2-5 . TRBV20-1 CSASFSVSEETQYF TGCAGTGCTAGCTTCTCTGTCAGCGAAGAGACCCAGTACTTC
many TRBJ2-5 . TRBV3-1 CASSQGGKTQYF TGTGCCAGCAGCCAGGGCGGAAAGACCCAGTACTTC
many TRBJ1-1 TRBD1 TRBV5-1 CASSSRMDRAANTEAFF TGCGCCAGCAGCTCGCGAATGGACAGGGCGGCGAACACTGAAGCTTTCTTT
many TRBJ1-1 TRBD1 TRBV5-6 CASIVQGPNTEAFF TGTGCCAGCATCGTACAGGGGCCGAACACTGAAGCTTTCTTT
few TRBJ2-3 . TRBV12-3/TRBV12-4 CASSFNGVTDTQYF TGTGCCAGCAGTTTCAACGGGGTCACAGATACGCAGTATTTT
once TRBJ2-7 . TRBV5-6 CASSLQPGRWEQYF TGTGCCAGCAGCTTACAGCCAGGCCGTTGGGAGCAGTACTTC
many TRBJ2-1 TRBD2 TRBV12-3/TRBV12-4 CASSHTSGRTLQFF TGTGCCAGCAGTCACACTAGCGGGAGAACCTTGCAGTTCTTC
many TRBJ2-2 . TRBV20-1 CSATGTTNTGELFF TGCAGTGCAACCGGGACGACAAACACCGGGGAGCTGTTTTTT
few TRBJ1-1 . TRBV3-1 CASSQERTTRAEAFF TGTGCCAGCAGCCAAGAAAGGACCACGCGCGCTGAAGCTTTCTTT
. TRBJ2-1 . TRBV11-2 CASSFPSNKQFF TGTGCCAGCAGTTTCCCTAGCAATAAGCAGTTCTTC